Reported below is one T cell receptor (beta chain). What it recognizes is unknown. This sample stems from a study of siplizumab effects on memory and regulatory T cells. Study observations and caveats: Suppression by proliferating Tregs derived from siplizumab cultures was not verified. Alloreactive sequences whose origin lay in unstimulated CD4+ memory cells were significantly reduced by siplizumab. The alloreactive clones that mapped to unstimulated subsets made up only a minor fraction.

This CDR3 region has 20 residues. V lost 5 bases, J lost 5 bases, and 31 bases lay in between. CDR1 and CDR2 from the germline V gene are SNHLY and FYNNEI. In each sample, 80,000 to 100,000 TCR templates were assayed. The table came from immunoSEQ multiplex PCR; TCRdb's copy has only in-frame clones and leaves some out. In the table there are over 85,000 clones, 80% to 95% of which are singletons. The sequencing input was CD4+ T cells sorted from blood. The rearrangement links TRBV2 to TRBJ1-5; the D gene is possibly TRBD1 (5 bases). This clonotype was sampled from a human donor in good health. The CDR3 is CASSPVLAARTRAGDQPQHF. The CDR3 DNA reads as TGTGCCAGCAGTCCAGTCTTGGCCGCCAGGACAAGGGCAGGAGATCAGCCCCAGCATTTT.